This TCR beta chain comes out of a study of prognosis after radiotherapy for stage I lung cancer. Study results and caveats: Among expanded TCR clones, tumor specificity was not determined.

The authors amplified TCR beta CDR3 from genomic DNA using two-round multiplex PCR. Amplification in first-round PCR relied on primers specific to each TRBV and TRBJ gene. TCRdb itself ran the multiplex PCR reads through MiXCR, one entry per CDR3 protein. The sample lists more than 30,000 distinct CDR3 sequences, around two fifths occurring once. Per germline, CDR1 LNHDA and CDR2 SQIVND (reference sequence). CDR3 length: 14 amino acids. Deletions cut 8 bases from V and 0 bases from J, with 14 bases between. This clonotype was counted ten times or more. The antigen remains undetermined. The J gene is TRBJ2-7, the V gene TRBV19, with D hard to call. Sequences were derived from PBMCs, sampled before or after stereotactic body radiation therapy (not recorded which). This sequence was found in a donor aged 50 or older with non-small cell lung cancer. In DNA form, the CDR3 reads TGTGCCAGTCGCAAATCCGGAAGCTCCTACGAGCAGTACTTC. Translating gives CASRKSGSSYEQYF.